Listed here are 7 T cell receptor beta chains from one sample, sequenced in a study of patients and donors after allogeneic stem cell transplantation. TCRdb re-called the RT-PCR reads through MiXCR, storing one row per CDR3 protein. The table lists 190,000 or so distinct CDR3 sequences, 38% of them singletons. Specimen: blood, either unsorted or a sorted T cell fraction (not recorded which). These receptors were obtained from a human donor who was either an allogeneic HSCT recipient or a stem cell or donor lymphocyte infusion donor (not recorded which). It is not recorded whose cells these are; they may come from a transplant donor.

The rearrangement links TRBV10-3 to TRBJ2-7; D ambiguous. Germline CDR1 and CDR2: ENHRY and SYGVKD. The CDR3 consists of 16 residues. Trimming stripped 0 bases from V and 0 bases from J, with 12 bases between. The CDR3 loop is CAISESELPSSYEQYF. For the CDR3, the DNA is TGTGCCATCAGTGAGTCCGAATTGCCGTCCTCCTACGAGCAGTACTTC.

This rearrangement joins TRBV7-2 to TRBJ1-5; a possible D gene is TRBD1 (5 bases). Trimming took 3 bases from V and 0 from J, leaving 15 bases between them. The CDR3 runs to 17 residues. Germline CDR1 and CDR2: SGHTA and FQGNSA. The CDR3 here is CASSFLWDGYSNQPQHF. The CDR3, as DNA: TGTGCCAGCAGCTTCCTATGGGACGGATATAGCAATCAGCCCCAGCATTTT.

The chain carries TRBV5-5 and TRBJ1-4; 7 nucleotides align to TRBD1. The V gene end was trimmed by 4 bases and the J gene end by 10 bases; junction bases not matched to a gene: 13. The germline CDR1 and CDR2 sequences are SGHKS and YYEKEE (reference sequence). The CDR3 is 15 residues long. The CDR3 DNA reads TGTGCCAGCAGCCCACCCAATGACAGGGTGGGAAAACTGTTTTTT. Its translation is CASSPPNDRVGKLFF.

This clonotype showed up just a few times. V is TRBV21-1 and J is TRBJ2-1; TRBD2, as called in the table, went unchecked against the DNA. TRBV21-1 is deemed a pseudogene. This CDR3 is 17 amino acids long. The chain's CDR3 is CASRLLSGGAEKDEQFF. In DNA, the CDR3 is TGTGCCAGCAGGCTTCTTAGCGGGGGGGCTGAGAAGGATGAGCAGTTCTTC.

The CDR3 bases are TGCGCCAGCAGCCAGGCGGGACTGGGGAACACTGAAGCTTTCTTT. Protein sequence: CASSQAGLGNTEAFF. The gene calls are TRBV4-1 and TRBJ1-1, with D possibly being TRBD1 (5 bases). CDR1 and CDR2 from the germline V gene are MGHRA and YSYEKL. V gave up 3 bases and J gave up 1 base, with 12 bases separating them. This CDR3 contains 15 residues.

The V and J genes are TRBV4-3 and TRBJ2-7, with 10 nucleotides matching TRBD1. V lost 3 bases and J lost 5; bases outside the gene matches: 7. Germline CDR1 LGHNA, CDR2 YSLEER. This CDR3 comprises 15 residues. The CDR3 region has the DNA TGCGCCAGCAGCCATTCCGCCGGGACAGGGGACGAGCAGTACTTC. Amino acids: CASSHSAGTGDEQYF.

This clonotype has a handful of counts. DNA for the CDR3: TGTGCCAGCAGAGACAGAGTCTCTGGAAACACCATATATTTT. This sequence encodes CASRDRVSGNTIYF. The chain combines TRBV12-3 or TRBV12-4 with TRBJ1-3; perhaps TRBD1 as D (5 bases). The V end was cut by 6 bases, the J end by 0 bases, with 9 bases between. The CDR3 runs to 14 residues.